These 21 T cell receptor beta chains share one sample of origin, sequenced in a study of graft-versus-host responses after intestinal transplantation. These TCRs' antigens remain unknown. Assay used: immunoSEQ multiplex PCR; TCRdb lists only in-frame clones, some missing. The data contain about 100,000 clones, roughly 90% of them singletons. The material was unstimulated CD4+ T cells sorted from spleen or lymph node cells, obtained before transplant. The receptors shown here come from a human donor who was the organ donor for an intestinal transplant.

The chain uses TRBV11-2 and TRBJ2-7, with 7 bases identical to TRBD1. The V gene end was trimmed by 1 base and the J gene end by 2 bases; junction bases not matched to a gene: 8. CDR3 length: 16 residues. Germline-derived CDR1 and CDR2 are SGHAT and FQNNGV. This CDR3 reads CASSLGGTAKTYEQYF. The CDR3 bases are TGTGCCAGCAGCTTAGGAGGGACAGCAAAAACCTACGAGCAGTACTTC. Combining the CDR3 with reference TRBV11-2 and TRBJ2-7 gives the whole variable domain EAGVAQSPRYKIIEKRQSVAFWCNPISGHATLYWYQQILGQGPKLLIQFQNNGVVDDSQLPKDRFSAERLKGVDSTLKIQPAKLEDSAVYLCASSLGGTAKTYEQYFGPGTRLTVT.

The chain has TRBV5-1 and TRBJ1-5, with D hard to call. The CDR3 sequence is 15 residues long. Between the trimmed V and J ends, which lost 0 bases and 3 bases, there was a span of 10 bases. The germline V gene encodes CDR1 SGHRS and CDR2 YFSETQ. The CDR3 coding sequence is TGCGCCAGCAGCTTGGAGGGCTATGACAATCAGCCCCAGCATTTT. This codes for CASSLEGYDNQPQHF.

The chain combines TRBV6-1 with TRBJ2-1; unclear D gene. The CDR3 length is 16 residues. Germline loops: CDR1 MNHNS, CDR2 SASEGT. V was shortened by 2 bases and J by 4 bases, with 15 bases between the two germline ends. This CDR3 is CASSELRAFSYNEQFF. The CDR3 region has the DNA TGTGCCAGCAGTGAACTAAGGGCTTTTTCGTACAATGAGCAGTTCTTC.

The rearrangement links TRBV7-2 to TRBJ1-4; D call uncertain. V lost 5 bases and J lost 3, with 10 bases in between. Looked up from germline, CDR1 is SGHTA and CDR2 is FQGNSA. CDR3 length: 14 amino acids. For the CDR3, the DNA is TGTGCCAGCAGCATTGGACGGGCTAATGAAAAACTGTTTTTT. Its protein is CASSIGRANEKLFF.

This clone was detected only a few times. This chain joins TRBV7-2 and TRBJ2-5; 14 nucleotides line up with TRBD2. V gave up 1 base and J gave up 4 bases; unmatched junction bases: 2. Germline V CDR1 and CDR2: SGHTA, FQGNSA. The CDR3 runs 16 residues. The CDR3 DNA reads as TGTGCCAGCAGCTTAGGACTAGCGGGGGGGCCAGAGACCCAGTACTTC. Encoded protein: CASSLGLAGGPETQYF.

The chain uses TRBV7-9 and TRBJ2-3; possible D gene TRBD2, 5 bases. The CDR3 is 15 residues long. V shed 2 bases and J shed 2 bases, with 11 bases lying between them. From germline, CDR1 is SEHNR and CDR2 FQNEAQ (reference sequence). This CDR3 reads CASSLKLGATDTQYF. The CDR3 DNA sequence: TGTGCCAGCAGCTTAAAGCTGGGAGCCACAGATACGCAGTATTTT.

The chain is built from TRBV21-1 and TRBJ1-2. TRBV21-1 is noted as a pseudogene. The CDR3 has 13 amino acids. CDR3: CASSLDGNYGYTF. The DNA for the CDR3 is TGTGCCAGCAGCCTCGACGGAAACTATGGCTACACCTTC.

V gene TRBV28 combines with J gene TRBJ1-2; TRBD1 might be the D (6 bases). The CDR3 runs 13 residues. V lost 11 bases to trimming and J lost 4 bases, with 17 bases between them. Looked up from germline, CDR1 is MDHEN and CDR2 is SYDVKM. CDR3 coding DNA: TGTGCCGCGAGGGGGATCCCATCCTATGGCTACACCTTC. This codes for CAARGIPSYGYTF.

This chain joins TRBV10-3 and TRBJ1-2, with no clear D. This CDR3 is 14 amino acids long. The germline V gene encodes CDR1 ENHRY and CDR2 SYGVKD. The V and J ends lost 4 bases and 2 bases respectively, with 11 bases between them. The CDR3 here is CAISGRDLNYGYTF. The CDR3 DNA follows: TGTGCCATCAGTGGGAGGGATCTCAACTATGGCTACACCTTC.

The gene calls are TRBV28 and TRBJ1-5; D is unresolved. CDR1 is MDHEN and CDR2 is SYDVKM in the germline V gene. The CDR3 loop spans 14 amino acids. V was pared by 5 bases and J by 0 bases, with 8 bases between. This CDR3 reads CASSRIISNQPQHF. The CDR3 nucleotides are TGTGCCAGCAGTCGAATCATTAGCAATCAGCCCCAGCATTTT.

This clone was observed once. The chain links TRBV6-1 to TRBJ2-2; D might be TRBD2 (7 bases). Trimming pared 7 bases from V and 4 bases from J, leaving 16 bases between. Germline-derived CDR1 and CDR2 are MNHNS and SASEGT. The CDR3 runs 15 residues. CDR3 residues: CASIRGAGSTGELFF. CDR3 nucleotide sequence: TGTGCCAGCATCCGGGGGGCTGGTTCCACCGGGGAGCTGTTTTTT.

The chain uses TRBV30 and TRBJ2-6; TRBD1 aligns across 8 bases. The CDR3 spans 14 residues. The ends lost 5 bases at V and 0 bases at J; junction bases unmatched: 0. Looked up from germline, CDR1 is GTSNPN and CDR2 is SVGIG (reference sequence). The CDR3 protein is CAWDRGSGANVLTF. CDR3 coding DNA: TGTGCCTGGGACAGGGGCTCTGGGGCCAACGTCCTGACTTTC. Full variable domain (remainder filled in from reference TRBV30 and TRBJ2-6): SQTIHQWPATLVQPVGSPLSLECTVEGTSNPNLYWYRQAAGRGLQLLFYSVGIGQISSEVPQNLSASRPQDRQFILSSKKLLLSDSGFYLCAWDRGSGANVLTFGAGSRLTVL.

The chain carries TRBV9 and TRBJ2-1, with D possibly matching TRBD1 (5 bases). Germline CDR1 reads SGDLS; CDR2 reads YYNGEE. With 3 bases removed from V and 7 bases from J, the gap between germline ends came to 14 bases. The length of the CDR3 is 14 residues. CDR3 coding DNA: TGTGCCAGCAGCGACAGGAGTGAGCAAAATGAGCAGTTCTTC. It yields the protein CASSDRSEQNEQFF.

This chain links TRBV6-5 with TRBJ2-5, with TRBD1 matching over 11 bases. Germline CDR1 is MNHEY and CDR2 is SVGAGI. This CDR3 contains 14 residues. Trimming removed 4 bases from V and 3 bases from J; junction bases left unmatched: 1. Here the CDR3 DNA reads TGTGCCAGCAGTTGGACAGGGGGCGAAGAGACCCAGTACTTC. This sequence encodes CASSWTGGEETQYF.

This chain links TRBV4-1 with TRBJ2-3, with TRBD2 matching 11 bases. The CDR3 extends over 20 amino acids. Trimming at V came to 4 bases and at J to 1 base, leaving 16 bases not matched to a gene. Germline-derived CDR1 and CDR2 are MGHRA and YSYEKL. The CDR3 loop reads CASSREILAGAPPRTDTQYF. The CDR3 coding sequence is TGCGCCAGCAGCCGAGAGATACTAGCGGGGGCCCCACCCCGCACAGATACGCAGTATTTT.

The chain carries TRBV10-3 and TRBJ1-2; tentative D call: TRBD1 (6 bases). Germline CDR1 is ENHRY and CDR2 is SYGVKD. The CDR3 consists of 12 residues. Trimming pared 6 bases from V and 8 bases from J, leaving 13 bases between. CDR3 protein: CAISEDSFGYTF. Here the CDR3 DNA reads TGTGCCATCAGCGAGGACAGTTTCGGCTACACCTTC.

V is TRBV6-5 and J is TRBJ1-5; maybe TRBD1 (5 bases). Trimming shortened V by 7 bases and J by 6 bases, and 10 bases separated the two germline ends. CDR1 is MNHEY, CDR2 SVGAGI, per germline. This CDR3 has 12 amino acids. The CDR3 sequence: CASKGSGQPQHF. CDR3 DNA: TGTGCCAGCAAGGGGTCGGGTCAGCCCCAGCATTTT.

This clone was picked up a small number of times. This sequence joins TRBV30 and TRBJ1-3; D might be TRBD1 (5 bases). Germline values: CDR1 GTSNPN, CDR2 SVGIG (reference sequence). V lost 3 bases and J 0 bases, leaving 9 bases between the germline ends. The CDR3 runs to 14 residues. In DNA, the CDR3 is TGTGCCTGGAGCGTAGGGGCCTCTGGAAACACCATATATTTT. This translates into CAWSVGASGNTIYF.

The V gene is TRBV11-3, the J gene TRBJ2-7; D not certain. Trimming cost V 2 bases and J 2 bases, with 10 bases left between them. The CDR3 has 14 amino acids. Germline V CDR1 and CDR2: SGHNT, YENEEA. This CDR3 is CASSLNQLAYEQYF. CDR3 in DNA: TGTGCCAGCAGCTTAAATCAACTGGCCTACGAGCAGTACTTC.

The rearrangement joins TRBV28 to TRBJ1-2; 7 bases match TRBD1. The CDR3 loop spans 15 amino acids. Trimming took 5 bases from V and 1 from J; bases not matched to a gene: 7. From germline, CDR1 is MDHEN and CDR2 SYDVKM. CDR3 sequence: CASSPGQSSNYGYTF. As DNA, the CDR3 is TGTGCCAGCAGTCCGGGACAGTCGAGTAACTATGGCTACACCTTC.

V and J are TRBV4-2 and TRBJ2-5; D not certain. The CDR3 is 16 residues long. Trimming cost V 0 bases and J 3 bases, with 14 bases left between them. From germline, CDR1 is LGHNA and CDR2 YNFKEQ. This chain's CDR3 is CASSQDQPEWKETQYF. CDR3 coding DNA: TGTGCCAGCAGCCAAGACCAACCCGAGTGGAAAGAGACCCAGTACTTC.